The rows below give T cell receptor beta chains drawn from one sample of a study of T cell repertoires in cytomegalovirus infection. TCRdb reprocessed the reads via MiXCR and lists one record per CDR3 protein. The repertoire holds 200,000 to 250,000 distinct CDR3 sequences, 9% to 15% seen once, with approximately 1.6% in the top ten. Input material: PBMCs. The receptors stem from a human donor in good health (CMV status not recorded). Some clones in this sample may be carry-over from other donors' samples. CDR3s include the opening cysteine and the closing phenylalanine or tryptophan. D genes are given only for firm matches. Part of the rows lack a size; the others show once, few, many or a class for expanded clones.

D gene	V gene	J gene	clone size	CDR3 DNA	CDR3 protein
NA	TRBV28	TRBJ1-1	many	TGTGCCAGCAGTCCCCCGGGACGGGTAGTGACTGAAGCTTTCTTT	CASSPPGRVVTEAFF
NA	TRBV7-9	TRBJ2-6	many	TGTGCCAGCAGCTTAAGGTCGGGGACTGGGGCCAACGTCCTGACTTTC	CASSLRSGTGANVLTF
NA	TRBV6-2/TRBV6-3	TRBJ2-1	few	TGTGCCAGCAGCCTCCTTTTCGAGCAGTTCTTC	CASSLLFEQFF
TRBD1	TRBV19	TRBJ1-1	NA	TGTGCCAGTAGTCCTAGGACAGGCGATCGTGAAGCTTTCTTT	CASSPRTGDREAFF
NA	TRBV3-1	TRBJ1-2	few	TGTGCCAGCAGCCAAGACCTGGGATTTAACTATGGCTACACCTTC	CASSQDLGFNYGYTF
TRBD1	TRBV9	TRBJ1-2	NA	TGTGCCAGCAGCGCTGTGGGAACAGACAGGGGCTATGGCTACACCTTC	CASSAVGTDRGYGYTF
TRBD1	TRBV6-1	TRBJ1-6	few	TGTGCCAGCACCGACGCGGGACAGGTTAATTCACCCCTCCACTTT	CASTDAGQVNSPLHF
TRBD2	TRBV10-3	TRBJ2-5	many	TGTGCCACGGGACTAGCGGGAGAAGAGACCCAGTACTTC	CATGLAGEETQYF
NA	TRBV7-2	TRBJ2-1	many	TGTGCCAGCAGCTTACCTGAGAGAGAGGAGCAGTTCTTC	CASSLPEREEQFF
NA	TRBV19	TRBJ1-1	many	TGTGCCAGTAGCCTAGGGGTGGCGGACCCTGAAGCTTTCTTT	CASSLGVADPEAFF
NA	TRBV4-2	TRBJ1-5	few	TGTGCCAGCAGCCAATTTCGGTCCAATTGGCAGCCCCAGCATTTT	CASSQFRSNWQPQHF
TRBD2	TRBV7-2	TRBJ2-7	many	TGTGCCAGCAGCACGGGACTAGCGGGGGGGTTGCACGAGCAGTACTTC	CASSTGLAGGLHEQYF
NA	TRBV24-1	TRBJ2-2	many	TGTGCCACCAGTGATTCCCTCCGTACGAACACCGGGGAGCTGTTTTTT	CATSDSLRTNTGELFF
NA	TRBV10-2	TRBJ2-3	NA	TGCGCCAGCACCGACTATGGCGATACGCAGTATTTT	CASTDYGDTQYF
NA	TRBV6-5	TRBJ2-7	many	TGTGCCAGCAGTTACAGGGACGGTGCCTACGAGCAGTACTTC	CASSYRDGAYEQYF
NA	TRBV12-3/TRBV12-4	TRBJ2-3	NA	TGTGCCAGCAGGACCGGGACACTGGATACGCAGTATTTT	CASRTGTLDTQYF